The clone carrying this TCR beta chain was detected many times. As yet, its antigen is unknown. This sample stems from a study of response to subunit inactivated influenza vaccine. Overall study results and limits: Authors suggested seasonal influenza vaccinations each recruit few new T cells.

TCRdb passed the RT-PCR reads through MiXCR, listing each CDR3 protein once. The sample yields roughly 570,000 distinct CDR3 sequences, 10% to 15% seen once. The V and J ends lost 1 base and 6 bases respectively, with 7 bases between them. This CDR3 is 14 amino acids long. The chain carries TRBV12-3 or TRBV12-4 and TRBJ1-6; tentatively, D is TRBD1 (5 bases). Specimen: PBMCs from blood, collected roughly 6 weeks after vaccination. This receptor was taken from a man in his forties or fifties who received an inactivated influenza vaccine. CDR3 sequence: CASSLVGGNSPLHF. For the CDR3, the DNA is TGTGCCAGCAGTTTAGTGGGGGGTAATTCACCCCTCCACTTT.